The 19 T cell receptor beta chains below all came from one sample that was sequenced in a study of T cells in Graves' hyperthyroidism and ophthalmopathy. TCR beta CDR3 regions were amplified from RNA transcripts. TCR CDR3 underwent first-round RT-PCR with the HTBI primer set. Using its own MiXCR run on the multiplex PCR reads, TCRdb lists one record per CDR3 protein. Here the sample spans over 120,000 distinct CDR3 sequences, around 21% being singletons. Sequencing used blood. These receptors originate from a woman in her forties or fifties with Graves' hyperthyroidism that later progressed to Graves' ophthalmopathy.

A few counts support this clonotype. CDR3 sequence: CASSYRQGISSAFF. The CDR3 DNA follows: TGTGCCAGCAGCTACCGACAGGGCATCTCGAGCGCTTTCTTT. V is TRBV28 and J is TRBJ1-1; 7 bases are shared with TRBD1. The germline gives CDR1 MDHEN, CDR2 SYDVKM. This CDR3 is built from 14 residues. Trimming removed 6 bases from V and 11 bases from J; junction bases left unmatched: 15.

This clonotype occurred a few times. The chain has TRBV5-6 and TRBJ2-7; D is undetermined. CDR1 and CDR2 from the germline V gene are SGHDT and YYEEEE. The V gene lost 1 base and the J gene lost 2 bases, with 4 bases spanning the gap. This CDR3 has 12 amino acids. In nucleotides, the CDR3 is TGTGCCAGCAGCTTGCCGACCTACGAGCAGTACTTC. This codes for CASSLPTYEQYF.

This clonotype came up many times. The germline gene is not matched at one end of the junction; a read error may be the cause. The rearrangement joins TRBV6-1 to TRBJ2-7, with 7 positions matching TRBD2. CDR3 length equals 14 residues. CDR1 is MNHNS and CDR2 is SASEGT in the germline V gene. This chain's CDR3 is CASSQAGLVYEQYF. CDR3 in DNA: TGTGCCAGCAGTCAAGCGGGATTGGTCTACGAGCAGTACTTC.

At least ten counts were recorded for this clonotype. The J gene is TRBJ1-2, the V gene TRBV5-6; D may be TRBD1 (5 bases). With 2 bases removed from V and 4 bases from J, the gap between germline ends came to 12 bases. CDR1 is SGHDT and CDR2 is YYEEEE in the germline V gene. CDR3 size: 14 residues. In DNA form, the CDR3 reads TGTGCCAGCAGCTTACGGACATCCCCCTATGGCTACACCTTC. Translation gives CASSLRTSPYGYTF. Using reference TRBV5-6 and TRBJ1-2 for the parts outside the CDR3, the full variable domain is DAGVTQSPTHLIKTRGQQVTLRCSPKSGHDTVSWYQQALGQGPQFIFQYYEEEERQRGNFPDRFSGHQFPNYSSELNVNALLLGDSALYLCASSLRTSPYGYTFGSGTRLTVV.

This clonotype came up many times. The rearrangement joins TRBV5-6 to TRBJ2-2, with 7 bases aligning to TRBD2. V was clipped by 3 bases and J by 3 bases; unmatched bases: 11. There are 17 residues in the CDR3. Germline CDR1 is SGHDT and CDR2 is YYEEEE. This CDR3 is CASSSNTAGRDTGELFF. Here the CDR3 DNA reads TGTGCCAGCAGCTCGAACACAGCGGGAAGGGACACCGGGGAGCTGTTTTTT.

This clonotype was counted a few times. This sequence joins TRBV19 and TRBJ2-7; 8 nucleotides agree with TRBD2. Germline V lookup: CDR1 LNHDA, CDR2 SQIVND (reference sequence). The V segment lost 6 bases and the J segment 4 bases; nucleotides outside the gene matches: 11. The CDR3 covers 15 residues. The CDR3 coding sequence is TGTGCCAGTAGGAAGGGAGCGGGAGAGAGGTACGAGCAGTACTTC. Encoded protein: CASRKGAGERYEQYF.

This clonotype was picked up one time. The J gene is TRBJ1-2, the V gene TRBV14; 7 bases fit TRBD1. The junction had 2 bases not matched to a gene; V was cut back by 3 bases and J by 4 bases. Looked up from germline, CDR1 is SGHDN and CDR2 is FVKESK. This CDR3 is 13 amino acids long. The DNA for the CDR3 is TGTGCCAGCAGCCAGAGACAGGGCTATGGCTACACCTTC. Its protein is CASSQRQGYGYTF.

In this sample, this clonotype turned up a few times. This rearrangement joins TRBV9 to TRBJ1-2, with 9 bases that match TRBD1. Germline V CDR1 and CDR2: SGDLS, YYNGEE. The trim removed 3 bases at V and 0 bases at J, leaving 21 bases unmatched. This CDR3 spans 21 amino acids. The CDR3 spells CASSDPLRTGEFGVANYGYTF. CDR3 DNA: TGTGCCAGCAGCGATCCTCTCAGGACAGGGGAATTCGGTGTGGCTAACTATGGCTACACCTTC.

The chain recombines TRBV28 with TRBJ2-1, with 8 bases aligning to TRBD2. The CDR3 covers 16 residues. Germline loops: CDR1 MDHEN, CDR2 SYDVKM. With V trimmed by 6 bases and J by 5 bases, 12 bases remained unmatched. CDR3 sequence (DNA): TGTGCCAGCAGCCGACGTTCGGGAGGGCCGGACAATGAGCAGTTCTTC. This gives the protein CASSRRSGGPDNEQFF.

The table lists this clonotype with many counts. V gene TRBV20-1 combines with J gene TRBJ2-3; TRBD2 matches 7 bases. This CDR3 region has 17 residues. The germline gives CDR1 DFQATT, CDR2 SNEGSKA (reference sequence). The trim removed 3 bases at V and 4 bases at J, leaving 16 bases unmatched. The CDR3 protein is CSASAAALAGIADTQYF. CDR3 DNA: TGCAGTGCTAGCGCAGCAGCTTTAGCGGGTATAGCAGATACGCAGTATTTT.

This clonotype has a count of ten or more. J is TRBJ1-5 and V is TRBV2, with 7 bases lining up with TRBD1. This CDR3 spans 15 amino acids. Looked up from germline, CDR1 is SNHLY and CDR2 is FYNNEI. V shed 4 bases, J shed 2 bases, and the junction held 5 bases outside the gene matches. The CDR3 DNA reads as TGTGCCAGCAGTGCGGACAGGCTAGGCAATCAGCCCCAGCATTTT. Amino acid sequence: CASSADRLGNQPQHF.

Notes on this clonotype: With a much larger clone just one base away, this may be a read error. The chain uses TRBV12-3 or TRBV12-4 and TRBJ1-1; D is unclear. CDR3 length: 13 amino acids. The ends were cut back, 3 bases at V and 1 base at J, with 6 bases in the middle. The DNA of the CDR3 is TGTGCCAGCAGTTTGTTTCCGAACACTGAAGCTTTCTTT. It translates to CASSLFPNTEAFF.

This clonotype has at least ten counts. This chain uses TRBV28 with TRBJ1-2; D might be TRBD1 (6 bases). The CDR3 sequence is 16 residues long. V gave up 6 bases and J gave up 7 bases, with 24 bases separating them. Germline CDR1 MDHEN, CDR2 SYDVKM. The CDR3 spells CASSPVDWGRAGGYTF. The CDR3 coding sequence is TGTGCCAGCAGCCCGGTAGACTGGGGGCGGGCCGGTGGCTACACCTTC.

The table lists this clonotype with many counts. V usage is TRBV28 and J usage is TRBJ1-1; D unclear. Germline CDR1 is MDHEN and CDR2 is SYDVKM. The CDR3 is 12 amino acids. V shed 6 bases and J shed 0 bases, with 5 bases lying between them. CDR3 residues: CASRTVNTEAFF. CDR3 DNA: TGTGCCAGCAGGACGGTGAACACTGAAGCTTTCTTT.

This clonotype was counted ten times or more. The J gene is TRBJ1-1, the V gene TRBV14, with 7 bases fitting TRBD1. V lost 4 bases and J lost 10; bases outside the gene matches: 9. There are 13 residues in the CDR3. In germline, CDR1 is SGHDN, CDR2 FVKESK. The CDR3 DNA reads TGTGCCAGCAGCCCATTTCCCGGGACAGCAGCTTTCTTT. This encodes CASSPFPGTAAFF.

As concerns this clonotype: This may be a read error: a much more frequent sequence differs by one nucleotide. The CDR3 is CASKEGTGTGQYF. CDR3 nucleotides: TGTGCCAGCAAGGAAGGGACAGGGACCGGGCAGTACTTC. V and J are TRBV2 and TRBJ2-7; 9 nucleotides line up with TRBD1. The junction had 10 bases not matched to a gene; V was cut back by 7 bases and J by 9 bases. Germline V gives CDR1 SNHLY, CDR2 FYNNEI. CDR3 length: 13 amino acids.

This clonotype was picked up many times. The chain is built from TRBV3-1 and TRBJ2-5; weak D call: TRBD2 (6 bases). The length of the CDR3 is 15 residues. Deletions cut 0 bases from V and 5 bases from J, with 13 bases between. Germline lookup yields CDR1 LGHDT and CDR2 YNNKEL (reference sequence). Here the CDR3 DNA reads TGTGCCAGCAGCCAAGATTTGCGGGGCGAGGAGACCCAGTACTTC. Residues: CASSQDLRGEETQYF.

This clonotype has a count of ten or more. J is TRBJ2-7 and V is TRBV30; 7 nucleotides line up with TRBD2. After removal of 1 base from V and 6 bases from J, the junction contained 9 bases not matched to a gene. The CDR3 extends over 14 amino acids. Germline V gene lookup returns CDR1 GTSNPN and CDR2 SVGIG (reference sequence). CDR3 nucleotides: TGTGCCTGGAGTGAAGGAGGGAGGGCCGGCGAGCAGTACTTC. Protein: CAWSEGGRAGEQYF. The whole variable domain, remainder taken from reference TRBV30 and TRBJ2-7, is SQTIHQWPATLVQPVGSPLSLECTVEGTSNPNLYWYRQAAGRGLQLLFYSVGIGQISSEVPQNLSASRPQDRQFILSSKKLLLSDSGFYLCAWSEGGRAGEQYFGPGTRLTVT.

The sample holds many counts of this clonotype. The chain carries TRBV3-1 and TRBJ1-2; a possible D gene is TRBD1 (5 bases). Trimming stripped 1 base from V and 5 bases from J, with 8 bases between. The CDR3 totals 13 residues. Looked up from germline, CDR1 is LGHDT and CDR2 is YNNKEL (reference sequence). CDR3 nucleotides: TGTGCCAGCAGCCAAGCAGGGATGTATGGCTACACCTTC. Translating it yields CASSQAGMYGYTF.